This T cell receptor (beta chain) was recovered during a study of radiotherapy plus CTLA-4 blockade in lung cancer. Concerning this clone itself: The antigen is unknown.

The method was immunoSEQ multiplex PCR; TCRdb's version includes in-frame clones alone and lacks a portion of them. The sample comprises 55,000 to 65,000 clones, 65% to 85% of which are singletons, and 2.9% rests with the top ten. Overall study findings and caveats: Radiotherapy with ipilimumab was followed by blood expansion of tumor-derived clones.

Deletions cut 4 bases from V and 2 bases from J, with 12 bases between. CDR1 is SGHRS, CDR2 YFSETQ, per germline. This CDR3 region has 14 residues. This receptor was identified in a human donor with non-small cell lung cancer who had a complete response to radiotherapy plus ipilimumab. The rearrangement joins TRBV5-1 to TRBJ2-5; a weak D match, TRBD2 (5 bases). The source was peripheral blood, collected from a patient treated with radiotherapy plus ipilimumab. This chain's CDR3 is CASSRGLTQETQYF. CDR3 nucleotide sequence: TGCGCCAGCAGCCGTGGACTGACTCAAGAGACCCAGTACTTC.